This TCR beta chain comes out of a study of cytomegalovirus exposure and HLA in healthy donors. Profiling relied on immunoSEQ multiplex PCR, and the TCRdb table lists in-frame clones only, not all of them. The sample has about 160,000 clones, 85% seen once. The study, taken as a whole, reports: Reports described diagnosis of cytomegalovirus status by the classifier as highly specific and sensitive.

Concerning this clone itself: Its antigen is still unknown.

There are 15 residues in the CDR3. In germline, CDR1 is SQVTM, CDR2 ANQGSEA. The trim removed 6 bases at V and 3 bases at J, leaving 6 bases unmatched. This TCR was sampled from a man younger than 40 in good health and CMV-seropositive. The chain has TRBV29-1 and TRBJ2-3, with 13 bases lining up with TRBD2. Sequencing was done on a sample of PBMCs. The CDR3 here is CSVELAGGLTDTQYF. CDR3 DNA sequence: TGCAGCGTAGAACTAGCGGGGGGGCTAACAGATACGCAGTATTTT.